This record covers a single TCR beta chain. This record belongs to a study of blood T cell repertoires in COVID-19. Study information: Whether acute or convalescent, the COVID-19 samples came from the United States, Italy and Spain. In each case, the material was cDNA or gDNA derived from T cells, B-cell-depleted T cells, or PBMCs.

Here immunoSEQ multiplex PCR was the method, and the copy in TCRdb shows in-frame clones only, minus some. Here the sample spans about 400,000 clones, nearly 90% being singletons. The cohort comprised adults aged about 18 to 90 years residing in 20 to 25 US areas. Grouping used clinical history reported by participants in a survey and questionnaire. There are 13 residues in the CDR3. Per the germline V gene, CDR1 is LNHDA and CDR2 is SQIVND (reference sequence). With 6 bases removed from V and 2 bases from J, the gap between germline ends came to 11 bases. The TCR originated in a woman between 35 and 50 years old with acute COVID-19. Sequenced input: PBMCs or T cells enriched from blood (not recorded which). The chain links TRBV19 to TRBJ2-7; D might be TRBD1 (6 bases). The CDR3 reads CASSHSGAYEQYF. DNA of the CDR3: TGTGCCAGTAGCCATTCAGGGGCCTACGAGCAGTACTTC.